Below are 32 T cell receptor beta chains sequenced from a single sample in a study of T cells in Graves' hyperthyroidism and ophthalmopathy. Regions amplified from RNA transcripts were the TCR beta CDR3 regions. The TCR CDR3 first-round RT-PCR relied on the HTBI primer set. MiXCR, applied by TCRdb to the multiplex PCR reads, yields one record per CDR3 protein. Seen here are approximately 600,000 distinct CDR3 sequences, about 14% observed once, and the top ten hold approximately 4.3%. Sequencing was done on a sample of blood. The receptors were sampled from a woman between 40 and 50 years old with Graves' ophthalmopathy.

J is TRBJ2-7 and V is TRBV25-1; 10 nucleotides line up with TRBD1. The CDR3 consists of 17 residues. The germline gives CDR1 MGHDK, CDR2 SYGVNS. The ends lost 5 bases at V and 5 bases at J; junction bases unmatched: 15. As DNA, the CDR3 is TGTGCCAGCAGTTTAGGAGCAATGGGGACAGGGGATAACGAGCAGTACTTC. It translates to CASSLGAMGTGDNEQYF.

At least ten counts were recorded for this clonotype. The CDR3: CASTNRGLEQYF. The CDR3 DNA follows: TGTGCCAGCACCAACCGAGGGCTCGAGCAGTACTTC. The chain employs TRBV28 and TRBJ2-7, with D tentatively TRBD2 (5 bases). Trimming left V 7 bases short and J 6 bases short, with 13 bases between. Germline V gives CDR1 MDHEN, CDR2 SYDVKM. The CDR3 is 12 residues long.

This chain joins TRBV24-1 and TRBJ2-5; 15 nucleotides agree with TRBD2. The CDR3 is 16 residues long. Germline V gene sequence: CDR1 KGHDR, CDR2 SFDVKD. The junction had 5 bases not matched to a gene; V was cut back by 3 bases and J by 7 bases. The DNA for the CDR3 is TGTGCCACCAGTGATCCGGGACTAGCGGGAGGATCGACCCAGTACTTC. It is translated as CATSDPGLAGGSTQYF.

J is TRBJ2-1 and V is TRBV20-1; 8 bases are shared with TRBD2. The V and J ends lost 3 bases and 5 bases, in that order; junction bases with no gene match: 9. This CDR3 is built from 15 residues. Germline V gene data show CDR1 as DFQATT and CDR2 as SNEGSKA (reference sequence). The CDR3 bases are TGCAGTGCTAGGACGGGAGGGCCCTCTAACAATGAGCAGTTCTTC. Translating gives CSARTGGPSNNEQFF.

This clonotype was recorded at least ten times. The CDR3 DNA sequence: TGTGCCAGCAGTGAAAGGGGAGGACAGGGATTATTCGGAAACACCATATATTTT. Its translation is CASSERGGQGLFGNTIYF. The chain recombines TRBV2 with TRBJ1-3; 8 bases match TRBD1. The CDR3 is made up of 18 amino acids. The V gene end was trimmed by 2 bases and the J gene end by 4 bases; junction bases not matched to a gene: 13. Germline V gene data show CDR1 as SNHLY and CDR2 as FYNNEI.

This clonotype has at least ten counts. As DNA, the CDR3 is TGTGCCACCGGACGTATCTATGGCTACACCTTC. As protein: CATGRIYGYTF. V usage is TRBV28 and J usage is TRBJ1-2; no definite D call. Deletions cut 10 bases from V and 4 bases from J, with 10 bases between. The CDR3 runs 11 residues. CDR1 and CDR2 (germline): MDHEN, SYDVKM.

This clonotype occurred many times. CDR3 bases: TGTGCCAGCACCCGGCAGGAAGGTGTTGGCTACACCTTC. This gives the protein CASTRQEGVGYTF. The chain links TRBV12-3 or TRBV12-4 to TRBJ1-2, with unresolved D. Trimming pared 7 bases from V and 7 bases from J, leaving 16 bases between. The CDR3 is made up of 13 amino acids.

The chain joins TRBV25-1 to TRBJ1-2; no firm D call. This CDR3 comprises 10 residues. Germline V lookup: CDR1 MGHDK, CDR2 SYGVNS. The V end was cut by 10 bases, the J end by 3 bases, with 6 bases between. CDR3 amino acids: CATGDYGYTF. Written as DNA, the CDR3 is TGTGCCACAGGAGACTATGGCTACACCTTC.

This clonotype appeared many times. The chain employs TRBV15 and TRBJ2-3; D call uncertain. Germline CDR1 LNHNV, CDR2 YYDKDF (reference sequence). V was shortened by 0 bases and J by 2 bases, with 6 bases between the two germline ends. There are 14 residues in the CDR3. The CDR3 loop is CATSREQHTDTQYF. The CDR3 nucleotides are TGTGCCACCAGCAGAGAACAACACACAGATACGCAGTATTTT.

This clonotype was found many times. This sequence joins TRBV27 and TRBJ1-5; tentative D call: TRBD1 (6 bases). Deletions cut 2 bases from V and 6 bases from J, with 8 bases between. Germline values: CDR1 MNHEY, CDR2 SMNVEV (reference sequence). The CDR3 has 13 amino acids. CDR3 sequence (DNA): TGTGCCAGCAGTTTAAGGGGGTTTCAGCCCCAGCATTTT. It is translated as CASSLRGFQPQHF.

This clonotype appeared a few times. V gene TRBV24-1 combines with J gene TRBJ2-5, with TRBD1 matching over 7 bases. The CDR3 runs to 14 residues. V dropped 8 bases and J dropped 7; count of bases not matched to a gene: 12. The germline V gene has CDR1 KGHDR and CDR2 SFDVKD. CDR3 region: CATTVNDRAGTQYF. In nucleotides, the CDR3 is TGTGCCACCACCGTTAATGACAGGGCCGGGACCCAGTACTTC.

The gene calls are TRBV12-3 or TRBV12-4 and TRBJ1-6; no reliable D call. V dropped 3 bases and J dropped 3 bases, with 9 bases sitting between them. This CDR3 is 15 amino acids long. The CDR3 region has the DNA TGTGCCAGCAGTTTCCCCCGCCTCTATAATTCACCCCTCCACTTT. Translated: CASSFPRLYNSPLHF.

The rearrangement joins TRBV6-1 to TRBJ1-5; D is perhaps TRBD1 (6 bases). The CDR3 spans 12 residues. Per germline, CDR1 MNHNS and CDR2 SASEGT. Deletions cut 10 bases from V and 6 bases from J, with 13 bases between. The CDR3 DNA is TGTGCCACCGACAGGAGCCTTCAGCCCCAGCATTTT. Protein: CATDRSLQPQHF.

This clonotype was counted ten times or more. This could be a read error, since a much larger clone is one nucleotide away. The chain recombines TRBV7-6 with TRBJ2-7, with D perhaps TRBD1 (6 bases). This CDR3 comprises 13 residues. The germline CDR1 and CDR2 sequences are SGHVS and FNYEAQ. Trimming stripped 2 bases from V and 3 bases from J, with 8 bases between. Written as DNA, the CDR3 is TGTGCCAGCAGCTTAAACAGGGTCTACGAGCAGTACTTC. Residues: CASSLNRVYEQYF.

This clonotype was seen at least ten times. Here the CDR3 reads CASSLGSDSYEQYF. The DNA for the CDR3 is TGCGCCAGCAGCTTGGGTTCAGACTCCTACGAGCAGTACTTC. The chain recombines TRBV5-1 with TRBJ2-7, with D hard to call. CDR1 and CDR2 from the germline V gene are SGHRS and YFSETQ. Trimming took 0 bases from V and 0 from J, leaving 7 bases between them. The CDR3 is 14 amino acids.

This clonotype was seen many times. The chain links TRBV29-1 to TRBJ2-5; tentatively, D is TRBD1 (6 bases). CDR1 is SQVTM, CDR2 ANQGSEA, per germline. V was shortened by 6 bases and J by 3 bases, with 14 bases between the two germline ends. The CDR3 runs 13 residues. DNA for the CDR3: TGCAGCGTCCAAAGGGACACGGAAGAGACCCAGTACTTC. Translated, it gives CSVQRDTEETQYF. Using reference TRBV29-1 and TRBJ2-5 for the parts outside the CDR3, the full variable domain is SAVISQKPSRDICQRGTSLTIQCQVDSQVTMMFWYRQQPGQSLTLIATANQGSEATYESGFVIDKFPISRPNLTFSTLTVSNMSPEDSSIYLCSVQRDTEETQYFGPGTRLLVL.

This clonotype was counted a few times. The chain links TRBV6-2 or TRBV6-3 to TRBJ2-3; TRBD2 matches 8 bases. V was pared by 4 bases and J by 2 bases, with 11 bases of the junction left unmatched. Germline V CDR1 and CDR2: MNHEY, SVGEGT. The CDR3 is 17 amino acids. CDR3 in amino acids: CASSFRGLGIFTDTQYF. CDR3 coding DNA: TGTGCCAGCAGTTTCCGGGGACTAGGGATTTTCACAGATACGCAGTATTTT.

This clonotype was detected ten times or more. The J gene is TRBJ2-7, the V gene TRBV28, with D possibly TRBD2 on 5 matching bases. Per germline, CDR1 MDHEN and CDR2 SYDVKM. Trimming shortened V by 11 bases and J by 6 bases, and 17 bases separated the two germline ends. CDR3 length equals 12 residues. The CDR3 spells CAERHTFIEQYF. The CDR3 DNA is TGTGCCGAGCGGCATACATTCATCGAGCAGTACTTC.

This clonotype was observed many times. The chain is built from TRBV11-1 and TRBJ1-1, with D perhaps matching TRBD1 (6 bases). Germline values: CDR1 SGHAT, CDR2 FQDESV (reference sequence). Trimming cost V 5 bases and J 1 base, with 20 bases left between them. This CDR3 contains 17 residues. CDR3 residues: CASSPRARGQQNTEAFF. CDR3 sequence (DNA): TGTGCCAGCAGCCCCAGGGCTAGGGGACAACAGAACACTGAAGCTTTCTTT.

This clonotype occurred many times. The rearrangement links TRBV28 to TRBJ2-7; 15 bases are shared with TRBD2. V shed 6 bases, J shed 2 bases, and the junction held 8 bases outside the gene matches. Germline CDR1 reads MDHEN; CDR2 reads SYDVKM. The CDR3 runs to 17 residues. The CDR3 sequence is CASRPGTSGRSPYEQYF. In nucleotides, the CDR3 is TGTGCCAGCAGGCCCGGGACTAGCGGGAGGAGTCCCTACGAGCAGTACTTC.

This clonotype has at least ten counts. DNA for the CDR3: TGTGCCACCAGCAGAGATCCCGCAGGAAGCTACGAGCAGTACTTC. Translated, it gives CATSRDPAGSYEQYF. This sequence joins TRBV15 and TRBJ2-7, with D unclear. Germline V gene sequence: CDR1 LNHNV, CDR2 YYDKDF (reference sequence). Trimming took 0 bases from V and 3 from J, leaving 12 bases between them. CDR3 length: 15 residues.

This clonotype was found many times. The chain employs TRBV11-1 and TRBJ1-2; TRBD1 might be the D (5 bases). Trimming removed 5 bases at V and 4 bases at J, with 20 bases between. Germline V gene lookup returns CDR1 SGHAT and CDR2 FQDESV (reference sequence). The CDR3 loop spans 16 amino acids. The CDR3 DNA sequence: TGTGCCAGCAGCCGGGGGGTGGGAGAAACGACCTATGGCTACACCTTC. This translates into CASSRGVGETTYGYTF. Full variable domain (outside the CDR3, taken from reference TRBV11-1 and TRBJ1-2): EAEVAQSPRYKITEKSQAVAFWCDPISGHATLYWYRQILGQGPELLVQFQDESVVDDSQLPKDRFSAERLKGVDSTLKIQPAELGDSAMYLCASSRGVGETTYGYTFGSGTRLTVV.

This clonotype was counted ten times or more. The genes are TRBV7-2 and TRBJ2-5; perhaps TRBD2 as D (6 bases). Germline CDR1 SGHTA, CDR2 FQGNSA. The CDR3 extends over 15 amino acids. The ends were cut back, 6 bases at V and 3 bases at J, with 17 bases in the middle. The CDR3 loop reads CASSTRFSGEETQYF. CDR3 nucleotides: TGTGCCAGCAGTACCCGATTTTCGGGAGAAGAGACCCAGTACTTC.

The V gene is TRBV27, the J gene TRBJ2-7; D gene unclear. The CDR3 runs to 14 residues. V lost 6 bases to trimming and J lost 0 bases, with 12 bases between them. Per germline, CDR1 MNHEY and CDR2 SMNVEV (reference sequence). CDR3 protein: CASSTRMLSYEQYF. The DNA for the CDR3 is TGTGCCAGCAGCACCAGGATGCTCTCCTACGAGCAGTACTTC.

This clonotype was counted many times. The V gene is TRBV12-3 or TRBV12-4, the J gene TRBJ2-7, with a weak D call TRBD2 (6 bases). The CDR3 sequence is 12 residues long. V was cut by 3 bases and J by 6 bases, with 9 bases left in between. The CDR3 nucleotides are TGTGCCAGCAGTTTTTATAGCGGCGAGCAGTACTTC. Residues: CASSFYSGEQYF.

The gene calls are TRBV11-1 and TRBJ1-1; D is undetermined. The ends were cut back, 6 bases at V and 4 bases at J, with 12 bases in the middle. The CDR3 is 13 residues long. Per germline, CDR1 SGHAT and CDR2 FQDESV (reference sequence). The CDR3 region has the DNA TGTGCCAGCAGGAAGGGATCGGGCACTGAAGCTTTCTTT. As protein: CASRKGSGTEAFF.

The rearrangement uses TRBV7-2 and TRBJ1-3; possibly TRBD1 for D (6 bases). This CDR3 has 15 residues. V gave up 5 bases and J gave up 4 bases, with 15 bases separating them. In germline, CDR1 is SGHTA, CDR2 FQGNSA. The CDR3 protein is CASSQPLGAGNTIYF. CDR3 in DNA: TGTGCCAGCAGCCAACCCTTGGGGGCCGGAAACACCATATATTTT.

This clonotype has at least ten counts. CDR3 nucleotides: TGTGCCAGCAGTTACTCACTTCGGGAGGGCGAGCAGTACTTC. Translation gives CASSYSLREGEQYF. The chain recombines TRBV6-5 with TRBJ2-7; TRBD2 matches at 8 bases. Trimming cost V 0 bases and J 6 bases; bases outside gene matches: 4. Germline CDR1 and CDR2: MNHEY and SVGAGI. The CDR3 contains 14 residues.

The chain carries TRBV28 and TRBJ2-7, with 8 bases aligning to TRBD2. CDR1 and CDR2 (germline): MDHEN, SYDVKM. CDR3 length: 15 amino acids. The J segment lost 6 bases and the V segment lost 3 bases, leaving 10 bases of the junction unmatched. The DNA for the CDR3 is TGTGCCAGCAGTTTTTTGAGCGGGAGTTTTGCCGAGCAGTACTTC. Translation: CASSFLSGSFAEQYF.

This clonotype was recorded many times. The chain links TRBV7-2 to TRBJ2-7, with D uncertain. Trimming left V 5 bases short and J 0 bases short, with 14 bases between. The CDR3 has 15 residues. In germline, CDR1 is SGHTA, CDR2 FQGNSA. The CDR3 region is CASSRYSSTSYEQYF. CDR3 nucleotides: TGTGCCAGCAGCCGTTATAGTTCCACCTCCTACGAGCAGTACTTC.

This chain links TRBV6-1 with TRBJ1-1, with D uncertain. The germline V gene encodes CDR1 MNHNS and CDR2 SASEGT. V was pared by 7 bases and J by 2 bases, with 8 bases between. The CDR3 runs to 12 residues. The CDR3 region has the DNA TGTGCCAGCATGGACCCCAACACTGAAGCTTTCTTT. Translation: CASMDPNTEAFF.

This clonotype was found many times. The chain recombines TRBV30 with TRBJ1-1, with TRBD1 matching 7 bases. From germline, CDR1 is GTSNPN and CDR2 SVGIG (reference sequence). V dropped 5 bases and J dropped 10; count of bases not matched to a gene: 10. CDR3 length: 12 amino acids. The CDR3 coding sequence is TGTGCCTGGGCCACAGGGGAACGACTAGCTTTCTTT. Residues: CAWATGERLAFF.